The entry that follows covers one TCR beta chain sequence. The data belong to a study of shared clonotypes between healthy human individuals. Each PCR replicate from the sorted subsets contained around 0.2 ug DNA, which is about 31,000 T cell genomes. This table comes from immunoSEQ multiplex PCR, and its TCRdb copy is limited to in-frame clones, with some not included. The sample yields over 2 million clones, 95% seen once. Germline CDR1 and CDR2: SGHRS and YFSETQ. V shed 4 bases, J shed 6 bases, and the junction held 8 bases outside the gene matches. The CDR3 is 15 residues long. All donors qualified as healthy HIV-negative adults and had experienced no recent acute infections or vaccinations. A CD45RA-negative memory subset and a CD45RA+ naive subset were separated from the CD4+ cells.

This sequence joins TRBV5-1 and TRBJ2-2, with 8 positions matching TRBD1. The TCR sequence derives from a man between 18 and 29 years old in good health. Sequencing was performed on naive CD4+ T cells sorted from blood. This sample's subset: CD45RA+ positively selected. CDR3 coding DNA: TGCGCCAGCAGCCCCGGACAGGGATCCGCCGGGGAGCTGTTTTTT. This encodes CASSPGQGSAGELFF. Full variable domain (outside the CDR3, taken from reference TRBV5-1 and TRBJ2-2): KAGVTQTPRYLIKTRGQQVTLSCSPISGHRSVSWYQQTPGQGLQFLFEYFSETQRNKGNFPGRFSGRQFSNSRSEMNVSTLELGDSALYLCASSPGQGSAGELFFGEGSRLTVL.